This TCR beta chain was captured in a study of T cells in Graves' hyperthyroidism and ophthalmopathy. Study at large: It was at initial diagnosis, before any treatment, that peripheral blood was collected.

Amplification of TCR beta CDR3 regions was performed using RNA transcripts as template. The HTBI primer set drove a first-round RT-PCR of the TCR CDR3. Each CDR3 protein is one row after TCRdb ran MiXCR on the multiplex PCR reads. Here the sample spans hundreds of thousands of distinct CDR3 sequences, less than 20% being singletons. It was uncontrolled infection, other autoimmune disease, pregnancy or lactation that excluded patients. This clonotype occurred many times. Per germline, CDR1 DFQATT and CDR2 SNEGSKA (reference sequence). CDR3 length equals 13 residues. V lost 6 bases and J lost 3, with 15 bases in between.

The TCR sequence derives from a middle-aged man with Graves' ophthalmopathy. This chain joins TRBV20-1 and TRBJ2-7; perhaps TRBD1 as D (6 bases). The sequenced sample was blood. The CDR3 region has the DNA TGCAGTGCCCTGAGGGGGTACGGCTACGAGCAGTACTTC. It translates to CSALRGYGYEQYF.